The source of this T cell receptor (beta chain) is a study of T-cell reconstitution after alpha-beta-depleted transplantation in children. Germline CDR1 reads SNHLY; CDR2 reads FYNNEI. The CDR3 loop spans 16 amino acids. With 3 bases clipped from V and 2 bases from J, the junction kept 10 bases outside the gene matches. This clonotype was seen a single time. Unique molecular identifiers were incorporated when the TCRbeta library was constructed. TCRdb itself ran the PCR reads through MiXCR, one entry per CDR3 protein. The table includes 700,000 to 950,000 distinct CDR3 sequences, around 17% detected once.

The receptor was isolated from a male patient between 5 and 17 years old who had a stem cell transplant for acute lymphoblastic leukemia, so the T cells may come from the graft donor. The sample in question was PBMCs, mostly from graft donor cells, obtained 360 days after TCRalphabeta/CD19-depleted stem cell transplant. The rearrangement uses TRBV2 and TRBJ2-7, with 7 bases that match TRBD1. Written as DNA, the CDR3 is TGTGCCAGCAGTGAGGGGACAGTAGGGCTTCCCTACGAGCAGTACTTC. It specifies CASSEGTVGLPYEQYF.